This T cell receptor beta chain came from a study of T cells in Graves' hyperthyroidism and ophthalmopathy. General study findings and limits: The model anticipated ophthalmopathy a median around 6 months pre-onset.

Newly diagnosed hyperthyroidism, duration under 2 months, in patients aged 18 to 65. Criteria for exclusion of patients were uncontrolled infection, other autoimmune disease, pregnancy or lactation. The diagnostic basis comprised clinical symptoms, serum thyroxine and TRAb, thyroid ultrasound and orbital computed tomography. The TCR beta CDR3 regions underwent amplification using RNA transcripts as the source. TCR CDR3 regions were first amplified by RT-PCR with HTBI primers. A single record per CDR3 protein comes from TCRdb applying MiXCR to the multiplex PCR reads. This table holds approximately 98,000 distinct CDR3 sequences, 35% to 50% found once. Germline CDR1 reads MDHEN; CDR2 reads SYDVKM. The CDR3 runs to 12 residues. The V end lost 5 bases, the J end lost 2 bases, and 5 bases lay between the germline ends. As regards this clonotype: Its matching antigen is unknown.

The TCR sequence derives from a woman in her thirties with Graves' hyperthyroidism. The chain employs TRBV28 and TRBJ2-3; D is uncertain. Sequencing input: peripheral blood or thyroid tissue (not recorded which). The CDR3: CASSPYTDTQYF. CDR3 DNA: TGTGCCAGCAGTCCGTACACAGATACGCAGTATTTT.